This T cell receptor (beta chain) was documented in a study of PD-L1 blockade in urothelial cancer. Time point meaning: pretreatment peripheral blood. With 0 bases removed from V and 1 base from J, the gap between germline ends came to 7 bases. The CDR3 is 15 amino acids. Germline CDR1 reads KGHSY; CDR2 reads FQNENV. For this clone: Its antigen is unknown.

Study-wide results and limits: TCR clonality was measured in pretreatment peripheral blood. Clonality below the median predicted better survival.

Generated by immunoSEQ multiplex PCR, the TCRdb table keeps only in-frame clones and is missing some. The sample carries about 38,000 clones, roughly 80% recorded once. This sample comprised PBMCs, obtained around atezolizumab (anti-PD-L1) treatment. This chain links TRBV16 with TRBJ1-5, with a weak D call TRBD1 (6 bases). This receptor was obtained from a man at least 80 years old with urothelial cancer. This chain's CDR3 is CASSQSGQSNQPQHF. The CDR3 DNA reads TGTGCCAGCAGCCAATCAGGACAGAGCAATCAGCCCCAGCATTTT.